The sequence of this T cell receptor beta chain was determined in a study of cytomegalovirus exposure and HLA in healthy donors. Study-wide results and limits: In vitro data verified a few CMV-associated chains as specific for CMV antigens. It was reported that the classifier diagnosed cytomegalovirus status with high specificity and sensitivity in both the original and validation cohorts.

Germline V gene lookup returns CDR1 MDHEN and CDR2 SYDVKM. This CDR3 has 12 residues. Trimming cost V 2 bases and J 3 bases, with 5 bases left between them. Here immunoSEQ multiplex PCR was the method, and the copy in TCRdb shows in-frame clones only, minus some. The data hold some 83,000 clones, with 94% observed a single time. A note on this clone: Its antigen is not known.

While the first cohort had some 700 subjects, the donors belonged to the separate validation cohort of 100 to 150 subjects. The sequencing input was PBMCs. This receptor was obtained from a woman between 18 and 29 years old in good health and CMV-seronegative. The chain carries TRBV28 and TRBJ2-7; no clear D. The DNA for the CDR3 is TGTGCCAGCAGTTTACCACTCTACGAGCAGTACTTC. The encoded protein is CASSLPLYEQYF. Combining the CDR3 with reference TRBV28 and TRBJ2-7 gives the whole variable domain DVKVTQSSRYLVKRTGEKVFLECVQDMDHENMFWYRQDPGLGLRLIYFSYDVKMKEKGDIPEGYSVSREKKERFSLILESASTNQTSMYLCASSLPLYEQYFGPGTRLTVT.